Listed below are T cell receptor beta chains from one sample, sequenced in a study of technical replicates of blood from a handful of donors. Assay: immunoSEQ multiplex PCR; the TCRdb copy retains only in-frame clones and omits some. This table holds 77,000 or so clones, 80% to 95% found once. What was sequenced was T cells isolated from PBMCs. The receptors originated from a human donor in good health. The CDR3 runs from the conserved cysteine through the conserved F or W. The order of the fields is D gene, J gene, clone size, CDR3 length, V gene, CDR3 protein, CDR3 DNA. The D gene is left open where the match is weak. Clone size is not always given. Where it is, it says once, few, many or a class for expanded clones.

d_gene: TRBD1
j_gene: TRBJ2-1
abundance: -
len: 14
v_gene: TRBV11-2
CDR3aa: CASSSGTGFDEQFF
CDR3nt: TGTGCCAGCAGCTCCGGGACAGGGTTCGATGAGCAGTTCTTC

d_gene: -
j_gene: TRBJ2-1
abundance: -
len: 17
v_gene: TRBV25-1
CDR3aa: CASSGRGQNFLNNEQFF
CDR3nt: TGTGCCAGCAGTGGGCGGGGACAGAACTTTTTAAACAATGAGCAGTTCTTC

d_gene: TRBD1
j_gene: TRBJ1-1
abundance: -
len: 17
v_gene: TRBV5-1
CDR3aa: CASSTGTGGMGNTEAFF
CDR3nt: TGCGCCAGCAGCACCGGGACAGGGGGCATGGGGAACACTGAAGCTTTCTTT

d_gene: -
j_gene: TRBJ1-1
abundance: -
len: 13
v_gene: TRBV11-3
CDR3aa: CASSLTRTVEAFF
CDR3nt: TGTGCCAGCAGCCTGACAAGGACAGTCGAAGCTTTCTTT

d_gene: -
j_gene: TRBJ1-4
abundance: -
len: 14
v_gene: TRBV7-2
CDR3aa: CASSLGRANEKLFF
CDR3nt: TGTGCCAGCAGCTTAGGACGGGCTAATGAAAAACTGTTTTTT

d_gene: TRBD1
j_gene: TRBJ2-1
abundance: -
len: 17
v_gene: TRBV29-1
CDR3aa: CSVEGPGTGDGYNEQFF
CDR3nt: TGCAGCGTCGAAGGACCCGGGACAGGGGACGGCTACAATGAGCAGTTCTTC

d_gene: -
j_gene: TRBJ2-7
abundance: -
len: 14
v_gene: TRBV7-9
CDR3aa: CASSMQGWGYEQYF
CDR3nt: TGTGCCAGCAGCATGCAGGGTTGGGGCTACGAGCAGTACTTC

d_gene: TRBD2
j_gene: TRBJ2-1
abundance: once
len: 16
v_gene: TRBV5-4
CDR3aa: CASSHGDRTRDNEQFF
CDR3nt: TGTGCCAGCAGCCACGGGGATCGGACTAGGGACAATGAGCAGTTCTTC

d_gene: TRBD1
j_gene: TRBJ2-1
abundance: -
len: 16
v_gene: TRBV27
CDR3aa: CASSLEGGTGFNEQFF
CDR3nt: TGTGCCAGCAGTTTAGAAGGCGGGACAGGTTTCAATGAGCAGTTCTTC

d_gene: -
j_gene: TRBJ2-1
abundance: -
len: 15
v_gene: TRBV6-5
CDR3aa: CASSLVGVSYNEQFF
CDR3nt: TGTGCCAGCAGTTTGGTCGGGGTCTCCTACAATGAGCAGTTCTTC

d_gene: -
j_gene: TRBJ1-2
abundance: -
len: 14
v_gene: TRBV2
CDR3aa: CASRGDTYNYGYTF
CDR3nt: TGTGCCAGCAGGGGAGACACGTATAACTATGGCTACACCTTC

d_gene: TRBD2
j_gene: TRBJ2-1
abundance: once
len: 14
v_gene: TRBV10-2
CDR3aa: CATTTSGRYNEQFF
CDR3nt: TGCGCCACCACGACTAGCGGGAGATACAATGAGCAGTTCTTC

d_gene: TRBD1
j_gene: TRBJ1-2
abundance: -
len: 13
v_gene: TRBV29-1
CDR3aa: CSLSQGVGYGYTF
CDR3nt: TGCAGCTTGTCACAGGGGGTTGGGTATGGCTACACCTTC

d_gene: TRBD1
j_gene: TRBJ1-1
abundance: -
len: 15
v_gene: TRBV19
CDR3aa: CASSVSGTGGTEAFF
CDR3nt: TGTGCCAGTAGTGTATCCGGGACAGGGGGCACTGAAGCTTTCTTT

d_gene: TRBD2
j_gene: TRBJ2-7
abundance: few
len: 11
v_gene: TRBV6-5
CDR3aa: CASRTSGSLYF
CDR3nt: TGTGCCAGCAGAACTAGCGGGAGTCTGTACTTC

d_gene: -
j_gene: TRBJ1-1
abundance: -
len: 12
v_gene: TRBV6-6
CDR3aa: CASSYPQFGAFF
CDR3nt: TGTGCCAGCAGTTACCCACAGTTCGGAGCTTTCTTT

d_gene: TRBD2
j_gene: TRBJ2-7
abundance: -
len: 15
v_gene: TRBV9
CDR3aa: CASSVGASGTYEQYF
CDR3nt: TGTGCCAGCAGCGTAGGGGCTAGCGGCACCTACGAGCAGTACTTC

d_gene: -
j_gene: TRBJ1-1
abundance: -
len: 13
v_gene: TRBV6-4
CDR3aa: CASSADTHTEAFF
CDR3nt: TGTGCCAGCAGTGCTGACACCCACACTGAAGCTTTCTTT

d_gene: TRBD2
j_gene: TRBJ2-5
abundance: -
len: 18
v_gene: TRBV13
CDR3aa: CASSLASGRAWGGETQYF
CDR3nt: TGTGCCAGCAGCTTGGCTAGCGGGAGGGCCTGGGGCGGTGAGACCCAGTACTTC

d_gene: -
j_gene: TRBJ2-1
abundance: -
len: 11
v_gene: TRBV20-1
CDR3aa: CSASKRDEQFF
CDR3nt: TGCAGTGCTAGCAAGCGCGATGAGCAGTTCTTC

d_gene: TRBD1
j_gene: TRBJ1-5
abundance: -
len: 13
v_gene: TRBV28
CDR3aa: CATKQGINQPQHF
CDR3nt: TGTGCCACAAAACAGGGGATCAATCAGCCCCAGCATTTT

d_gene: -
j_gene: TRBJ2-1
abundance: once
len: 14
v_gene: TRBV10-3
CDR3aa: CAISARVSYNEQFF
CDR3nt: TGTGCCATCAGTGCCAGGGTGTCCTACAATGAGCAGTTCTTC

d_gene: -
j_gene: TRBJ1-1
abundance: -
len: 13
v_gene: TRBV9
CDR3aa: CASSASTALTTFF
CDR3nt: TGTGCCAGCAGCGCCTCGACAGCTCTTACGACTTTCTTT

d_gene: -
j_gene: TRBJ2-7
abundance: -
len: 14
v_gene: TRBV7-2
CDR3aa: CASSLEAEIYEQYF
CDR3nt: TGTGCCAGCAGCTTAGAAGCGGAGATCTACGAGCAGTACTTC

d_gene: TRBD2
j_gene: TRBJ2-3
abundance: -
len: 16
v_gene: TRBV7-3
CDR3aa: CASSLRLAGGADTQYF
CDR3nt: TGTGCCAGCAGCTTAAGGCTAGCGGGAGGCGCAGATACGCAGTATTTT

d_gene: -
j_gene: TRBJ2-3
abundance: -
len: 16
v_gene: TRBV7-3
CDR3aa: CASSLNPGYSTDTQYF
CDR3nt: TGTGCCAGCAGCTTAAACCCCGGTTATAGCACAGATACGCAGTATTTT

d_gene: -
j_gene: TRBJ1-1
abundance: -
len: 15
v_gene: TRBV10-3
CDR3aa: CAISQDGGGVTEAFF
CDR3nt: TGTGCCATCAGTCAGGACGGCGGGGGGGTCACTGAAGCTTTCTTT

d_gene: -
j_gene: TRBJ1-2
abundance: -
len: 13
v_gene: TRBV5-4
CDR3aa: CASSLGAGGGYTF
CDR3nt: TGTGCCAGCAGCTTGGGAGCGGGGGGTGGCTACACCTTC

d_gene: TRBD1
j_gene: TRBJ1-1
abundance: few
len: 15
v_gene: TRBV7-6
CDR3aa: CASSHSTGDNTEAFF
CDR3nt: TGTGCCAGCAGCCATTCGACAGGGGATAACACTGAAGCTTTCTTT

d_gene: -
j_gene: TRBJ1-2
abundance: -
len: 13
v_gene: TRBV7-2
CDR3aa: CASSLSRDYGYTF
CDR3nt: TGTGCCAGCAGCTTAAGCCGGGACTATGGCTACACCTTC

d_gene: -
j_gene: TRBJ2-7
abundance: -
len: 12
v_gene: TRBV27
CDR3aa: CASKGRPSEQYF
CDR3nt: TGTGCCAGCAAAGGTCGGCCTAGCGAGCAGTACTTC

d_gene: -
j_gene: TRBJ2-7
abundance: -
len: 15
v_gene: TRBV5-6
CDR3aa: CASSLMTGRPYEQYF
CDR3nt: TGTGCCAGCAGCTTGATGACAGGTAGACCCTACGAGCAGTACTTC

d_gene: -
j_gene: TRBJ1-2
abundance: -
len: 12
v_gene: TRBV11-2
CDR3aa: CASSLGAYGYTF
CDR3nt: TGTGCCAGCAGCTTGGGGGCCTATGGCTACACCTTC

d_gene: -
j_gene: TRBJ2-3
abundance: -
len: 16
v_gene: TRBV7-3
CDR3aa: CASSLLAAQTTDTQYF
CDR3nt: TGTGCCAGCAGCTTACTCGCGGCTCAAACCACAGATACGCAGTATTTT

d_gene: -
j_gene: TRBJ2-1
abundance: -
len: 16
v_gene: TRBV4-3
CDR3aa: CASSQLTGNTGDEQFF
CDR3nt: TGCGCCAGCAGTCAGCTCACAGGGAACACGGGTGATGAGCAGTTCTTC